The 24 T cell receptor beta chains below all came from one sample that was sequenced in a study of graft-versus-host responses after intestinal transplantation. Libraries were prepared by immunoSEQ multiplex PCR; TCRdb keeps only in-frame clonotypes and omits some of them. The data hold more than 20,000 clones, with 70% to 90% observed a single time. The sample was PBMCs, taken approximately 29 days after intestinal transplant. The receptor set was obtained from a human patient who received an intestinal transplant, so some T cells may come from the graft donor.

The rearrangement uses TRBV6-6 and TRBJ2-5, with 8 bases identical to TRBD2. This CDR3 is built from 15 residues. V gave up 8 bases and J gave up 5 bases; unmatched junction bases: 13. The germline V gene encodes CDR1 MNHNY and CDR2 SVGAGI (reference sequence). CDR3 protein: CASGPSSGGGETQYF. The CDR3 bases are TGTGCCAGCGGCCCCTCCAGCGGGGGAGGCGAGACCCAGTACTTC.

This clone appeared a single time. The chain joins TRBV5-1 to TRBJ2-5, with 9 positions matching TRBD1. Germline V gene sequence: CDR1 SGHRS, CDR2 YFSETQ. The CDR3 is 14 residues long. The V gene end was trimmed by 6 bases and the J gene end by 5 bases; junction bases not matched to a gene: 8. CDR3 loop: CASTPTGGSETQYF. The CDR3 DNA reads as TGCGCCAGCACCCCGACAGGGGGTTCGGAGACCCAGTACTTC.

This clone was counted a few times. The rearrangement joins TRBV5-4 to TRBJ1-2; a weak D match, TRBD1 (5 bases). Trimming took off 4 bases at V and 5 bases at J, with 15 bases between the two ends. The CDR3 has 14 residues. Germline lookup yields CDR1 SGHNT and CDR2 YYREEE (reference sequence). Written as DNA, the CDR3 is TGTGCCAGCAGCCCCCAGGACATCGGGTATGGCTACACCTTC. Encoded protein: CASSPQDIGYGYTF.

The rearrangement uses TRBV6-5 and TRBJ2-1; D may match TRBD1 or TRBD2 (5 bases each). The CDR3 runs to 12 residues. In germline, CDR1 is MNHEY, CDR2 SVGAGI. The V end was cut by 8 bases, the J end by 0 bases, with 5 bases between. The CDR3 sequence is CASGGSYNEQFF. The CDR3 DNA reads TGTGCCAGCGGGGGCTCCTACAATGAGCAGTTCTTC.

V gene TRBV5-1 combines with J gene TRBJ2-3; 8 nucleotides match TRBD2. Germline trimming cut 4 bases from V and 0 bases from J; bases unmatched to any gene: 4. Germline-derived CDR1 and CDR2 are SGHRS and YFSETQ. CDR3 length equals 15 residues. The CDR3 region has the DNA TGCGCCAGCAGCGACGGACTAGCTAGCACAGATACGCAGTATTTT. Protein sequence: CASSDGLASTDTQYF.

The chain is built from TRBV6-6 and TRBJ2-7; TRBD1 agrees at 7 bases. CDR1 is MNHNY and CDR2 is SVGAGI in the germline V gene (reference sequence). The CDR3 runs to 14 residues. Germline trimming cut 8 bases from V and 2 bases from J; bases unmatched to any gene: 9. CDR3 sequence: CASEPGQRTYEQYF. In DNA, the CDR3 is TGTGCCAGCGAGCCGGGACAGAGGACCTACGAGCAGTACTTC.

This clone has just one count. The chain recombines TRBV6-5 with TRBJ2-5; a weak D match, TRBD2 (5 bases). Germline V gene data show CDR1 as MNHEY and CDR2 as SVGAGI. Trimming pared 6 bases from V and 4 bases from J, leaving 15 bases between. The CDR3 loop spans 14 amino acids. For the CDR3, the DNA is TGTGCCAGCAGGCGAAGCGGCCCGGGAGAGACCCAGTACTTC. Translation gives CASRRSGPGETQYF.

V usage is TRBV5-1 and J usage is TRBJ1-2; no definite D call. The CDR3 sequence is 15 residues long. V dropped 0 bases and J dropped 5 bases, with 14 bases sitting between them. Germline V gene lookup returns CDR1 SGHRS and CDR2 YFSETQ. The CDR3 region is CASSLEEESNYGYTF. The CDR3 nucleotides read TGCGCCAGCAGCTTGGAGGAGGAATCCAATTATGGCTACACCTTC.

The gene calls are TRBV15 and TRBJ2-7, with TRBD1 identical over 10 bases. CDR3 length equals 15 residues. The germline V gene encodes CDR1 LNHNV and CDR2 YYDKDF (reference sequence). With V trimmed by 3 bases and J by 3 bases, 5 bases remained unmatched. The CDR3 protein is CATSRSRDRGYEQYF. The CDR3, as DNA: TGTGCCACCAGCAGGTCACGGGACAGGGGCTACGAGCAGTACTTC.

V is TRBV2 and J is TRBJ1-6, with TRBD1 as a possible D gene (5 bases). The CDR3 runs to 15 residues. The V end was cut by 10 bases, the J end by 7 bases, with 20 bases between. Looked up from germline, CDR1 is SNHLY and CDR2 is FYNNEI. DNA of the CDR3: TGTGCCATATCCCGAAGGGGAGTCTTCAATTCACCCCTCCACTTT. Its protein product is CAISRRGVFNSPLHF.

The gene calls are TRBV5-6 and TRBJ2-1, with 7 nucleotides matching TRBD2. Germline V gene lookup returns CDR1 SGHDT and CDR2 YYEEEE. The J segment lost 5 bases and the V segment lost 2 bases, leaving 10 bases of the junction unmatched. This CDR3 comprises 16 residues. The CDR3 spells CASSFESGGRHNEQFF. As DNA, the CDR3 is TGTGCCAGCAGCTTCGAGAGTGGCGGGAGACACAATGAGCAGTTCTTC. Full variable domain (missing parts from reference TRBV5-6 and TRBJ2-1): DAGVTQSPTHLIKTRGQQVTLRCSPKSGHDTVSWYQQALGQGPQFIFQYYEEEERQRGNFPDRFSGHQFPNYSSELNVNALLLGDSALYLCASSFESGGRHNEQFFGPGTRLTVL.

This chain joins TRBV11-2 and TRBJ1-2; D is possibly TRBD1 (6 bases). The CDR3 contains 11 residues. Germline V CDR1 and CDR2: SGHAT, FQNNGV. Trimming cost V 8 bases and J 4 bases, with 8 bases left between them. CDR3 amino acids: CASGTLYGYTF. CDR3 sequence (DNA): TGTGCCAGCGGGACACTCTATGGCTACACCTTC.

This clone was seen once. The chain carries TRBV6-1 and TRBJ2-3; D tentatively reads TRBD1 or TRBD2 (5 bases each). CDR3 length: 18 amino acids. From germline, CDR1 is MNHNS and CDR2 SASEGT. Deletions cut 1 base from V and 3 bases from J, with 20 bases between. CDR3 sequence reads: CASSEGPPGPIGTDTQYF. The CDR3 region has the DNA TGTGCCAGCAGTGAAGGCCCGCCGGGACCTATCGGGACAGATACGCAGTATTTT.

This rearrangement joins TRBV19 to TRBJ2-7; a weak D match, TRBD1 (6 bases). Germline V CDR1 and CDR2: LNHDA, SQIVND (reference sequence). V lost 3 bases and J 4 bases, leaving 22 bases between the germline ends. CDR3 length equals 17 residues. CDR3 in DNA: TGTGCCAGTAGTATTCCGTCGGACAGCTTTACACCTTACGAGCAGTACTTC. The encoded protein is CASSIPSDSFTPYEQYF.

The CDR3, as DNA: TGTGCCAGCAGTGACAAACCGACAGGTAGAGGCTACACCTTC. It codes for CASSDKPTGRGYTF. V usage is TRBV28 and J usage is TRBJ1-2, with a tentative D call TRBD1 (6 bases). CDR3 length: 14 residues. Looked up from germline, CDR1 is MDHEN and CDR2 is SYDVKM. V was pared by 5 bases and J by 8 bases, with 18 bases between.

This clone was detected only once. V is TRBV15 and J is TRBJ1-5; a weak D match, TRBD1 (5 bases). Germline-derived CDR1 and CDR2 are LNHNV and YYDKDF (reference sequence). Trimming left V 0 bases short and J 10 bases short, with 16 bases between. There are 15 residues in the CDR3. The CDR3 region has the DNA TGTGCCACCAGCAGAGATTCGACAGCCTCAGACCCCCAGCATTTT. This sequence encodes CATSRDSTASDPQHF.

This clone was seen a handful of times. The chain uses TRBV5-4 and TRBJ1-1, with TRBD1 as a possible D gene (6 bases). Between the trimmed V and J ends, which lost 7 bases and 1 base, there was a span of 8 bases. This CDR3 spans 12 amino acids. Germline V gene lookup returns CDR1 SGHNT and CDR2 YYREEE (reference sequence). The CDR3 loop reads CASEGQNTEAFF. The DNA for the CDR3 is TGTGCCAGCGAGGGACAGAACACTGAAGCTTTCTTT.

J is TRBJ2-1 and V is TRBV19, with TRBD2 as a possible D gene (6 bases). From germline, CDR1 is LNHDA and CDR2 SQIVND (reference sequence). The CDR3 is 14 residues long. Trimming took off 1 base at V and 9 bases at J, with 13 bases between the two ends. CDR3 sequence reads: CASSIAGAMTEQFF. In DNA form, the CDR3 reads TGTGCCAGTAGTATAGCGGGAGCGATGACTGAGCAGTTCTTC. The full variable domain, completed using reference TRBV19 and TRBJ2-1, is DGGITQSPKYLFRKEGQNVTLSCEQNLNHDAMYWYRQDPGQGLRLIYYSQIVNDFQKGDIAEGYSVSREKKESFPLTVTSAQKNPTAFYLCASSIAGAMTEQFFGPGTRLTVL.

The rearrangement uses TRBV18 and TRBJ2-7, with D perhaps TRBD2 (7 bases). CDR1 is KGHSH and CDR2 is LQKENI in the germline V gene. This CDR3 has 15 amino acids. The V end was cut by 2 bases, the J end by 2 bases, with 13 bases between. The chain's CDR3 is CASSPSGGSTYEQYF. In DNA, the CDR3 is TGTGCCAGCTCACCATCGGGGGGCTCAACCTACGAGCAGTACTTC.

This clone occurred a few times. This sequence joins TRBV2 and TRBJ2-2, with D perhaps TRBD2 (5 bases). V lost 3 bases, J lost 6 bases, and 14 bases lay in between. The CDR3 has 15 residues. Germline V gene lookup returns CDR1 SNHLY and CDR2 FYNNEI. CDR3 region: CASSERVGPSGELFF. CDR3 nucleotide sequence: TGTGCCAGCAGTGAGAGGGTAGGCCCTTCCGGGGAGCTGTTTTTT.

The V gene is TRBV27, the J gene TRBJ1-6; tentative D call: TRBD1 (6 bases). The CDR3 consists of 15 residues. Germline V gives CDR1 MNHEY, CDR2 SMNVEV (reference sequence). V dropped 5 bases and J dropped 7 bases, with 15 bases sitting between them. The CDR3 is CASSPPRTVNSPLHF. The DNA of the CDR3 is TGTGCCAGCAGTCCCCCCCGGACAGTGAATTCACCCCTCCACTTT.

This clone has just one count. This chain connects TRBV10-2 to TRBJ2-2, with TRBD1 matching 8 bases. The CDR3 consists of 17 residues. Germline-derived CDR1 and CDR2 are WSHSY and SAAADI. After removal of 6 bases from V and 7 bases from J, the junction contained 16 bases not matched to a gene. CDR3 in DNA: TGCGCCAGCAGAGCAGGGGGCGGGCCGCTTTTGGGCGGGGAGCTGTTTTTT. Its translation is CASRAGGGPLLGGELFF.

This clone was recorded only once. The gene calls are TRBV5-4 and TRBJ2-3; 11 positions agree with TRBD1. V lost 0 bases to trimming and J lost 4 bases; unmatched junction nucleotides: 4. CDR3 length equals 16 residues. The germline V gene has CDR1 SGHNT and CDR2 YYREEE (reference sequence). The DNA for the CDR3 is TGTGCCAGCAGCTTGGCGGACAGGGGGCCCGCAGATACGCAGTATTTT. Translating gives CASSLADRGPADTQYF.

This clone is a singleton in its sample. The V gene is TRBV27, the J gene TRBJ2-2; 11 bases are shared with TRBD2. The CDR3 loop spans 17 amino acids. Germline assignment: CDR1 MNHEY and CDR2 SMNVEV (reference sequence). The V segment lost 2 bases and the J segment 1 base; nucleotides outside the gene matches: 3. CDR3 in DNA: TGTGCCAGCAGTTTAACTAGCGGGAGTGGGAACACCGGGGAGCTGTTTTTT. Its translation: CASSLTSGSGNTGELFF.